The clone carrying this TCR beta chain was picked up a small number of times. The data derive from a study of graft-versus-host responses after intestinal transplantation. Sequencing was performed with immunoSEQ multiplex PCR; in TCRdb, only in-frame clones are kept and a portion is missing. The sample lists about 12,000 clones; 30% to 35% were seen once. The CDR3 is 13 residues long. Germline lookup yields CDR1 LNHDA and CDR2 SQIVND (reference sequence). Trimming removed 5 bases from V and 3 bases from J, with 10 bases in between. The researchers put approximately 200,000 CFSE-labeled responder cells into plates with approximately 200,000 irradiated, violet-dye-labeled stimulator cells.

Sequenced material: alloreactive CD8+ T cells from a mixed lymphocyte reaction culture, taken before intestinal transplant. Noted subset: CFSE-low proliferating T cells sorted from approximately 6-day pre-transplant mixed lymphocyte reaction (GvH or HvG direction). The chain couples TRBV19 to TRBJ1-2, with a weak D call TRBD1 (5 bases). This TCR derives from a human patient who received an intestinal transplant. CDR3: CASSSTGDYGYTF. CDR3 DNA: TGTGCCAGTAGTTCTACAGGAGACTATGGCTACACCTTC.